This passage covers 5 T cell receptor beta chains from one sample sequenced in a study of T cells in Graves' hyperthyroidism and ophthalmopathy. Amplification targeted TCR beta CDR3 regions from RNA transcripts. TCR CDR3 underwent first-round RT-PCR with the HTBI primer set. In TCRdb, the multiplex PCR reads were re-called with MiXCR into one record per CDR3 protein. The sample holds 550,000 to 600,000 distinct CDR3 sequences, approximately 15% seen once. The sequenced material came from blood. The receptors here all came from a woman aged 18-29 years with Graves' ophthalmopathy.

The chain has TRBV4-1 and TRBJ2-1; 8 bases are shared with TRBD2. This CDR3 has 15 amino acids. Germline loops: CDR1 MGHRA, CDR2 YSYEKL. V was clipped by 1 base and J by 9 bases; unmatched bases: 8. This chain's CDR3 is CASSQVGGRPGEQFF. As DNA, the CDR3 is TGCGCCAGCAGCCAAGTCGGCGGGAGGCCGGGTGAGCAGTTCTTC.

This clonotype was seen at least ten times. J is TRBJ1-5 and V is TRBV12-3 or TRBV12-4, with no clear D. Trimming removed 7 bases at V and 1 base at J, with 17 bases between. The CDR3 extends over 16 amino acids. The CDR3 DNA reads as TGTGCCAGCAAGCAACATGAGCAGGAGAGCAATCAGCCCCAGCATTTT. As protein: CASKQHEQESNQPQHF.

This clonotype was recorded at least ten times. CDR3 amino acids: CATIETGTSGRGGSYEQYF. In DNA, the CDR3 is TGTGCCACTATAGAGACCGGGACTAGCGGGAGGGGAGGCTCCTACGAGCAGTACTTC. This rearrangement joins TRBV28 to TRBJ2-7, with 16 bases matching TRBD2. The germline gives CDR1 MDHEN, CDR2 SYDVKM. The trim removed 10 bases at V and 0 bases at J, leaving 15 bases unmatched. The CDR3 totals 19 residues.

This clonotype was seen a few times. The rearrangement joins TRBV12-3 or TRBV12-4 to TRBJ2-7; 8 bases align to TRBD1. V dropped 5 bases and J dropped 0; count of bases not matched to a gene: 12. This CDR3 has 17 residues. CDR3 DNA: TGTGCCAGCAGTCCTACTCCCGGACAGGGCTTCTCCTACGAGCAGTACTTC. Translation gives CASSPTPGQGFSYEQYF.

This clonotype appeared many times. V is TRBV2 and J is TRBJ1-1; D unclear. The CDR3 length is 12 residues. Looked up from germline, CDR1 is SNHLY and CDR2 is FYNNEI. Trimming shortened V by 2 bases and J by 8 bases, and 9 bases separated the two germline ends. The CDR3 DNA is TGTGCCAGCAGTGAATTAGGGTTAGAAGCTTTCTTT. Translated: CASSELGLEAFF.